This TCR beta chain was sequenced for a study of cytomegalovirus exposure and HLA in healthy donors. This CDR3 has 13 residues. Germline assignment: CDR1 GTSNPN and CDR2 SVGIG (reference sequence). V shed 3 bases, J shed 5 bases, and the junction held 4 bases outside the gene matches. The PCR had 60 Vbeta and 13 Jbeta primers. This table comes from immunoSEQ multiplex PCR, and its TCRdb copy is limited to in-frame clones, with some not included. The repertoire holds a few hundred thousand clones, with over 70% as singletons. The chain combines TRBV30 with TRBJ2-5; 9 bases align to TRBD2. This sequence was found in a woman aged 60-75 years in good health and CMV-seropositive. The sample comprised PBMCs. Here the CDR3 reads CAWRGLARETQYF. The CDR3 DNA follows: TGTGCCTGGAGGGGACTAGCAAGGGAGACCCAGTACTTC.